The present T cell receptor (beta chain) was sequenced within a study of read filtering for tumor transcriptome and immune sequencing (TCRdb year 2020). About the full investigation: The cohort was composed of 17 male and some 15 female patients, with a mean age of roughly 61 years and an age range of roughly 45 to 85. Under revised international staging, 8 patients fell into R-ISS I, about 17 into R-ISS II and more than five into R-ISS III. Whole-transcriptome libraries were prepared with the TruSeq RNA Access Library Prep Kit after DNase treatment. TCR-region mapped reads per sample ranged from about 4.05 to 10.27 million with IR-seq versus only roughly 75 to 1273 with RNA-seq. Using the same bone marrow samples, the study ran both targeted immune repertoire sequencing and bulk whole-transcriptome sequencing and then compared the TCR repertoires from each method. One of the main goals was to work out a read-filtering strategy for immune repertoire data, in particular whether clonotypes backed by only a single read should be removed. The research as a whole found: Single-read clonotypes made up around 82% of clonotypes but only approximately 3.5% of total reads in IR-seq, compared with approximately 70% of clonotypes and 35% to 45% of reads in RNA-seq. When single-read clonotypes were removed, the proportions of shared clonotypes in IR-seq and RNA-seq correlated more strongly. The sorted CD138-negative fraction was not purified T cells but a mixed bone marrow immune population. Clonotypes were captured by IR-seq at much higher depth and more reliably than by RNA-seq, and smaller IR-seq throughput was sufficient for identification of most shared clonotypes.

Every patient had bone marrow sampled at the time of active disease. Bone marrow mononuclear cells were isolated by Ficoll-Hypaque density gradient centrifugation. To remove myeloma plasma cells, the cells were labeled with CD138 magnetic microbeads on a MACS separator, and CD138-negative cells were then collected by negative selection. Flow cytometry with CD138 antibodies on an Attune NxT was used to check how pure the isolated cells were. TRIzol reagent was used to extract total RNA, and a NanoDrop spectrophotometer was used to quantify the extracted RNA. Paired RNA-seq and IR-seq were performed on each patient's CD138-negative bone marrow sample. TCR libraries were constructed from approximately 360 ng RNA using the Immunoverse kit, and molecular barcoded adaptors covering alpha/delta and beta/gamma chains were employed. The same RNA used for transcriptome sequencing was used for TCR library preparation. Sequencing of the TCR libraries was done on an Illumina HiSeq 4000 with 2 x 150 cycles. From the authors' description of their analysis: Using MiXCR, which included quality filtering and error correction, TCR reads were aligned to human V, D, J and C references and then assembled into CDR3 clonotypes. The tcR package in R was used to analyze clonotype counts and gene usage diversity. For inspection of raw mapping reads, RNA-seq reads were mapped by STAR aligner version 2.5.3a onto GRCh37 of the human genome. To test how sequencing depth affects detected clonotypes, IR-seq fastq files were randomly downsampled with Seqtk 1.3. TCRdb reprocessed the public reads (quality trimming at Q25 with fastp, clone calling with MiXCR) and kept in-frame beta chains. Here each entry gathers all rows of one CDR3 protein and keeps the most common genes and DNA. TCRdb, not the original authors, processed these V and J calls. This sample gives about 130,000 distinct CDR3 sequences in total; over 10% of them show up just once. The top ten clonotypes cover around 10% of the sample.

Turning to this clonotype: Its antigen is not yet known. In this CDR3 the conserved last residue, phenylalanine or tryptophan, is missing, so a read error is likely. It is unclear where the CDR3 begins or ends on the DNA, so no DNA is shown, and the CDR3 is as TCRdb lists it.

The germline V gene encodes CDR1 MNHEY and CDR2 SMNVEV (reference sequence). The CDR3 totals 14 residues, both ends included. The sequence was collected from a donor at least 40 years old with multiple myeloma. The chain was built from TRBV27 and TRBJ2-1; TRBD1, the table's D call, was not compared with the DNA. The sequenced sample was a population of CD138-negative cells sorted from bone marrow. The sample's cell subset or site label, decoded: bone marrow mononuclear cells depleted of CD138+ plasma/myeloma cells by negative magnetic selection. The CDR3 in this case is CASPPSTAYNEQSS.